A selection of T cell receptor beta chains follows, all from one sample in a study of OX40 agonist ivuxolimab in advanced cancers. Some clones are missing from TCRdb's copy, which holds only in-frame ones; the method was immunoSEQ multiplex PCR. The sample consists of about 40,000 clones, approximately 80% of them appearing once. This specimen was CD4+ or CD8+ T cells sorted from blood, taken in a trial of the OX40 agonist ivuxolimab. Receptors were obtained from an adult with an advanced solid tumor such as melanoma, head and neck, liver or kidney cancer. CDR3s include the opening cysteine and the closing phenylalanine or tryptophan. Each record gives: J gene, clone size, D gene, V gene, CDR3 protein, CDR3 DNA. A D gene is named only where the DNA matches it firmly. Only part of the rows carry a size: once, few, many, or a class if the clone is expanded.

J: TRBJ2-2
size: -
D: TRBD2
V: TRBV2
CDR3: CASSGLAGEPGELFF
DNA: TGTGCCAGCAGTGGGCTAGCGGGAGAACCCGGGGAGCTGTTTTTT

J: TRBJ2-4
size: -
D: TRBD1
V: TRBV10-2
CDR3: CASQGAHLGNIQYF
DNA: TGCGCCAGCCAGGGGGCGCATCTGGGAAACATTCAGTACTTC

J: TRBJ2-1
size: once
D: -
V: TRBV28
CDR3: CASSLRSSGQFF
DNA: TGTGCCAGCAGTTTAAGGTCCAGCGGGCAGTTCTTC

J: TRBJ1-4
size: -
D: TRBD1
V: TRBV5-1
CDR3: CASSSHGTGGPSNEKLFF
DNA: TGCGCCAGCAGCTCCCACGGGACAGGGGGCCCCTCTAATGAAAAACTGTTTTTT

J: TRBJ1-1
size: -
D: -
V: TRBV29-1
CDR3: CSVLSGGTEAFF
DNA: TGCAGCGTATTAAGTGGAGGCACTGAAGCTTTCTTT

J: TRBJ2-5
size: -
D: TRBD1
V: TRBV27
CDR3: CASSLGTGGEFEYF
DNA: TGTGCCAGCAGTTTAGGGACAGGGGGCGAGTTCGAATACTTC

J: TRBJ2-1
size: -
D: TRBD2
V: TRBV4-2
CDR3: CASSQKTSGINNEQFF
DNA: TGTGCCAGCAGCCAAAAAACTAGCGGGATTAACAATGAGCAGTTCTTC

J: TRBJ2-5
size: -
D: TRBD2
V: TRBV5-4
CDR3: CASSPPGLAGLGTQYF
DNA: TGTGCCAGCAGCCCGCCGGGACTAGCGGGTTTAGGGACCCAGTACTTC

J: TRBJ1-1
size: -
D: TRBD1
V: TRBV7-9
CDR3: CASSMTGVATEAFF
DNA: TGTGCCAGCAGCATGACAGGGGTGGCCACTGAAGCTTTCTTT

J: TRBJ1-6
size: -
D: -
V: TRBV11-3
CDR3: CASSLGGSSPLHF
DNA: TGTGCCAGCAGCTTAGGGGGCTCATCACCCCTCCACTTT

J: TRBJ1-2
size: few
D: TRBD1
V: TRBV9
CDR3: CASSTTGDPNYGYTF
DNA: TGTGCCAGCAGCACCACAGGGGACCCTAACTATGGCTACACCTTC

J: TRBJ1-1
size: once
D: -
V: TRBV18
CDR3: CASSRTLNTEAFF
DNA: TGTGCCAGCTCACGAACATTGAACACTGAAGCTTTCTTT

J: TRBJ2-1
size: -
D: TRBD2
V: TRBV7-9
CDR3: CASSPREKSYNEQFF
DNA: TGTGCCAGCAGTCCGCGGGAGAAGTCCTACAATGAGCAGTTCTTC

J: TRBJ2-1
size: -
D: TRBD1
V: TRBV4-3
CDR3: CASSADRGVSEQFF
DNA: TGCGCCAGCAGCGCCGACAGGGGGGTCAGTGAGCAGTTCTTC

J: TRBJ2-3
size: -
D: -
V: TRBV9
CDR3: CASSVDAAELAQYF
DNA: TGTGCCAGCAGCGTAGATGCGGCGGAACTGGCGCAGTATTTT

J: TRBJ2-1
size: -
D: -
V: TRBV27
CDR3: CASSSLQAQNNEQFF
DNA: TGTGCCAGCAGTTCCCTTCAAGCACAGAACAATGAGCAGTTCTTC

J: TRBJ1-4
size: few
D: -
V: TRBV7-2
CDR3: CASSQVGEGDEKLFF
DNA: TGTGCCAGCAGCCAAGTGGGAGAGGGGGATGAAAAACTGTTTTTT

J: TRBJ2-5
size: -
D: -
V: TRBV7-2
CDR3: CASSLFAGSETQYF
DNA: TGTGCCAGCAGCTTATTCGCGGGGTCTGAGACCCAGTACTTC

J: TRBJ2-3
size: -
D: -
V: TRBV7-3
CDR3: CASSLTGSSSDTQYF
DNA: TGTGCCAGCAGCTTAACGGGTTCTAGCTCAGATACGCAGTATTTT

J: TRBJ2-1
size: -
D: -
V: TRBV7-2
CDR3: CASSLALYNEQFF
DNA: TGTGCCAGCAGCTTAGCGCTCTACAATGAGCAGTTCTTC

J: TRBJ2-2
size: -
D: TRBD1
V: TRBV7-9
CDR3: CASSSRQGGTGELFF
DNA: TGTGCCAGCAGCTCGAGACAGGGGGGCACCGGGGAGCTGTTTTTT

J: TRBJ2-5
size: -
D: -
V: TRBV27
CDR3: CASSFNSQETQYF
DNA: TGTGCCAGCAGTTTTAACAGTCAAGAGACCCAGTACTTC

J: TRBJ1-1
size: -
D: -
V: TRBV2
CDR3: CASSDGGGGAFF
DNA: TGTGCCAGCAGTGATGGTGGCGGAGGAGCTTTCTTT

J: TRBJ1-1
size: -
D: -
V: TRBV29-1
CDR3: CSVGQGANTEAFF
DNA: TGCAGCGTTGGGCAGGGCGCGAACACTGAAGCTTTCTTT

J: TRBJ2-1
size: -
D: -
V: TRBV5-4
CDR3: CASSSPGWDEQFF
DNA: TGTGCCAGCAGCTCACCCGGATGGGATGAGCAGTTCTTC

J: TRBJ2-7
size: -
D: -
V: TRBV27
CDR3: CASTPRAERANEQYF
DNA: TGTGCCAGCACGCCTCGGGCGGAGCGGGCAAACGAGCAGTACTTC

J: TRBJ2-3
size: few
D: TRBD2
V: TRBV7-9
CDR3: CASSPSTYSGRSPDTQYF
DNA: TGTGCCAGCAGCCCGTCAACCTATAGCGGGAGGTCCCCAGATACGCAGTATTTT

J: TRBJ2-7
size: -
D: TRBD2
V: TRBV4-3
CDR3: CASSPQGLAGGTSYEQYF
DNA: TGCGCCAGCAGCCCCCAGGGACTAGCGGGGGGGACCTCCTACGAGCAGTACTTC

J: TRBJ1-2
size: -
D: -
V: TRBV7-9
CDR3: CASSEGGLYGYTF
DNA: TGTGCCAGCAGCGAGGGCGGCTTATATGGCTACACCTTC

J: TRBJ2-1
size: once
D: -
V: TRBV7-6
CDR3: CASSLGENNEQFF
DNA: TGTGCCAGCAGCTTAGGCGAGAACAATGAGCAGTTCTTC

J: TRBJ2-7
size: -
D: -
V: TRBV28
CDR3: CASSLDDYEQYF
DNA: TGTGCCAGCAGTTTGGACGACTACGAGCAGTACTTC

J: TRBJ2-7
size: -
D: TRBD1
V: TRBV7-6
CDR3: CASSLDRVGQYF
DNA: TGTGCCAGCAGCCTAGACAGGGTCGGGCAGTACTTC

J: TRBJ2-7
size: -
D: -
V: TRBV9
CDR3: CASSATGAYEQYF
DNA: TGTGCCAGCAGCGCGACAGGTGCCTACGAGCAGTACTTC

J: TRBJ2-6
size: -
D: -
V: TRBV14
CDR3: CASSRKSGANVLTF
DNA: TGTGCCAGCAGCCGCAAATCTGGGGCCAACGTCCTGACTTTC

J: TRBJ1-2
size: -
D: TRBD1
V: TRBV4-1
CDR3: CASSQDWGQGYGYTF
DNA: TGCGCCAGCAGCCAAGATTGGGGACAGGGATATGGCTACACCTTC

J: TRBJ2-7
size: -
D: -
V: TRBV19
CDR3: CASSVRRDYQFEQYF
DNA: TGTGCCAGTAGTGTGAGACGGGATTATCAGTTCGAGCAGTACTTC

J: TRBJ2-1
size: -
D: -
V: TRBV5-1
CDR3: CASSNSAGYNEQFF
DNA: TGCGCCAGCAGCAACTCCGCAGGGTACAATGAGCAGTTCTTC

J: TRBJ2-7
size: -
D: -
V: TRBV7-2
CDR3: CASSPGRRGLDEQYF
DNA: TGTGCCAGCAGCCCGGGTAGGAGGGGTTTAGACGAGCAGTACTTC

J: TRBJ2-5
size: -
D: -
V: TRBV9
CDR3: CASSVDQGLKTQYF
DNA: TGTGCCAGCAGCGTAGATCAGGGGTTGAAGACCCAGTACTTC

J: TRBJ1-1
size: -
D: -
V: TRBV11-3
CDR3: CASSLGRGNTEAFF
DNA: TGTGCCAGCAGCTTAGGCAGGGGGAACACTGAAGCTTTCTTT

J: TRBJ1-1
size: once
D: -
V: TRBV11-3
CDR3: CASSEANQGRAFF
DNA: TGTGCCAGCAGCGAAGCGAATCAGGGGAGAGCTTTCTTT

J: TRBJ2-3
size: -
D: TRBD2
V: TRBV9
CDR3: CASSVVSGGAKVTDTQYF
DNA: TGTGCCAGCAGCGTAGTGAGCGGGGGGGCCAAAGTTACAGATACGCAGTATTTT

J: TRBJ2-5
size: -
D: TRBD2
V: TRBV28
CDR3: CASSLVPSGIQETQYF
DNA: TGTGCCAGCAGTTTGGTACCTAGCGGGATTCAAGAGACCCAGTACTTC

J: TRBJ2-7
size: -
D: TRBD2
V: TRBV6-6
CDR3: CASSYVAGGPYEQYF
DNA: TGTGCCAGCAGTTACGTTGCGGGGGGACCCTACGAGCAGTACTTC

J: TRBJ1-2
size: -
D: -
V: TRBV6-1
CDR3: CASSEQGHLGYTF
DNA: TGTGCCAGCAGTGAACAGGGACATCTGGGCTACACCTTC

J: TRBJ2-2
size: -
D: TRBD1
V: TRBV13
CDR3: CASSEPGQGLAGELFF
DNA: TGTGCCAGCAGCGAACCGGGACAGGGGTTGGCCGGGGAGCTGTTTTTT

J: TRBJ2-2
size: once
D: -
V: TRBV6-1
CDR3: CASSGPGEPGELFF
DNA: TGTGCCAGCAGTGGCCCAGGGGAGCCCGGGGAGCTGTTTTTT

J: TRBJ1-2
size: -
D: -
V: TRBV9
CDR3: CASSGQRGGRDYGYTF
DNA: TGTGCCAGCAGCGGTCAGAGGGGGGGGCGTGACTATGGCTACACCTTC

J: TRBJ2-3
size: -
D: -
V: TRBV19
CDR3: CASSIEGLRGDTQYF
DNA: TGTGCCAGTAGTATAGAGGGACTTCGGGGGGATACGCAGTATTTT

J: TRBJ1-1
size: few
D: -
V: TRBV27
CDR3: CASQRNTEAFF
DNA: TGTGCCAGTCAGAGGAACACTGAAGCTTTCTTT

J: TRBJ2-3
size: -
D: -
V: TRBV6-1
CDR3: CASSAGQIDTQYF
DNA: TGTGCCAGCAGTGCCGGCCAGATCGATACGCAGTATTTT

J: TRBJ2-7
size: -
D: -
V: TRBV29-1
CDR3: CSVNQGGRASSYEQYF
DNA: TGCAGCGTTAACCAGGGGGGTCGGGCCAGCTCCTACGAGCAGTACTTC

J: TRBJ2-7
size: -
D: -
V: TRBV7-8
CDR3: CASSLVGGQSYEQYF
DNA: TGTGCCAGCAGCTTAGTGGGGGGCCAGTCCTACGAGCAGTACTTC

J: TRBJ2-7
size: -
D: TRBD1
V: TRBV4-2
CDR3: CASSLTGSDEQYF
DNA: TGTGCCAGCAGCTTGACAGGGTCGGACGAGCAGTACTTC

J: TRBJ2-6
size: -
D: -
V: TRBV14
CDR3: CASSQNWENPGSGANVLTF
DNA: TGTGCCAGCAGCCAGAATTGGGAGAACCCGGGCTCTGGGGCCAACGTCCTGACTTTC